These T cell receptor beta chains were read from a single sample in a study of molecular identifiers for immune sequencing clone quantification. TCRdb processed the PCR reads anew with MiXCR; each CDR3 protein has one entry. The table includes around 320,000 distinct CDR3 sequences, about 22% detected once. The sample comprised naive CD8+ T cells from blood, with Jurkat cell RNA spiked in. The receptors here all came from a human donor in good health. Some libraries in this study had Jurkat cell RNA spiked in. CDR3s include the opening cysteine and the closing phenylalanine or tryptophan. A D gene is named only where the DNA matches it firmly.

16	TRBV28	TRBD2	TRBJ2-7	CASSLQAGVSSYEQYF
15	TRBV20-1	TRBD2	TRBJ2-7	CSASLPSGRVYEQYF
15	TRBV12-5	TRBD1	TRBJ2-3	CASQERQGRTDTQYF
15	TRBV7-9	-	TRBJ1-2	CASSPRQTTNYGYTF
14	TRBV4-1	-	TRBJ1-5	CASSLVSGDQPQHF
15	TRBV9	-	TRBJ2-1	CASSVAVTSSNEQFF
11	TRBV29-1	TRBD2	TRBJ2-2	CSGRLAGELFF
12	TRBV12-3/TRBV12-4	-	TRBJ2-2	CASTRNTGELFF
13	TRBV5-4	-	TRBJ2-5	CASSLGEEETQYF
13	TRBV12-3/TRBV12-4	-	TRBJ1-5	CASSSTGAQPQHF
17	TRBV20-1	TRBD2	TRBJ2-7	CSAFGGLAGRSSYEQYF
16	TRBV4-3	TRBD2	TRBJ2-1	CASSQLRLAGTNEQFF
15	TRBV4-1	TRBD1	TRBJ1-1	CASSQLTGGLTEAFF
14	TRBV5-4	-	TRBJ1-1	CASSWMADGPEAFF
16	TRBV7-9	-	TRBJ1-3	CACSLVAGNSGNTIYF
16	TRBV7-9	-	TRBJ2-7	CASSAAHGGSTYEQYF
15	TRBV7-6	TRBD1	TRBJ1-1	CASSHGQGRNTEAFF
16	TRBV18	-	TRBJ2-3	CASSPQQGLWTDTQYF
17	TRBV4-3	TRBD1	TRBJ2-7	CASSRWSLQGVPREQYF
15	TRBV11-2	TRBD1	TRBJ2-4	CASSWGNRGENIQYF